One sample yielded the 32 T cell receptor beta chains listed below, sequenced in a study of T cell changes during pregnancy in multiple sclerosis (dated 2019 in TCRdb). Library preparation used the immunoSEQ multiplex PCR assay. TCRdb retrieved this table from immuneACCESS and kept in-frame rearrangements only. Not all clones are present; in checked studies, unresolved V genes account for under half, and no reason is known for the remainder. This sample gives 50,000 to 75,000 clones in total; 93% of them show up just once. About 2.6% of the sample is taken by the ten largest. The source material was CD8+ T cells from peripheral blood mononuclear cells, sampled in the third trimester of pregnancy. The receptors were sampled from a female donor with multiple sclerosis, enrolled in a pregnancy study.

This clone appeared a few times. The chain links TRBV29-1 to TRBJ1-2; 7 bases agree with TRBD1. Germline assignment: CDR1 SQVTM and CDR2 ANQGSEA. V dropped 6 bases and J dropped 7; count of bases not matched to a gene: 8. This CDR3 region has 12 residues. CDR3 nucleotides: TGCAGCGTAGACACAGGGGAGCCTGGCTACACCTTC. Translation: CSVDTGEPGYTF.

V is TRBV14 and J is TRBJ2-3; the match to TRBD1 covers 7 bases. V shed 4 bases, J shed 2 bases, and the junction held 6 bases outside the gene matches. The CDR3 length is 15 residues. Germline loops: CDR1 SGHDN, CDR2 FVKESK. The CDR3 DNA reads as TGTGCCAGCAGCCCTCGGGACAGATACACAGATACGCAGTATTTT. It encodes CASSPRDRYTDTQYF.

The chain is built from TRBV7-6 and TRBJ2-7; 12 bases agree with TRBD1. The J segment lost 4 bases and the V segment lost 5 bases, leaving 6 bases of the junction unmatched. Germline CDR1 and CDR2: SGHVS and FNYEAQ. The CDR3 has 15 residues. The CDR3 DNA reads TGTGCCAGCAGCCACGGGACAGGGGGCTCGTACGAGCAGTACTTC. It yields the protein CASSHGTGGSYEQYF.

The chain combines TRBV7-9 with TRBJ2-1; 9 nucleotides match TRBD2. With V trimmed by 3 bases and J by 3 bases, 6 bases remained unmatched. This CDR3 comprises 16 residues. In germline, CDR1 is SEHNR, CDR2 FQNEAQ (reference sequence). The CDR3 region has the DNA TGTGCCAGCAGCTTTCCACTAGCGGGTAGCTACAATGAGCAGTTCTTC. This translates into CASSFPLAGSYNEQFF.

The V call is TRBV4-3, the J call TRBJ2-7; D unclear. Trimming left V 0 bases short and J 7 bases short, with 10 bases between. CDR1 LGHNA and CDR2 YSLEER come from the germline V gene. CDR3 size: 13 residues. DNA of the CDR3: TGCGCCAGCAGCCAAGATATAACTACGGAGCAGTACTTC. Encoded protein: CASSQDITTEQYF.

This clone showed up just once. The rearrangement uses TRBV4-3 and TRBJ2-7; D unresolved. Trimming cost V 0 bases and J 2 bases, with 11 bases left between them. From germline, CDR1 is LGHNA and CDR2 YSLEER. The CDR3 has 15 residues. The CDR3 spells CASSQEFGSAYEQYF. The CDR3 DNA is TGCGCCAGCAGCCAAGAGTTTGGCAGCGCCTACGAGCAGTACTTC.

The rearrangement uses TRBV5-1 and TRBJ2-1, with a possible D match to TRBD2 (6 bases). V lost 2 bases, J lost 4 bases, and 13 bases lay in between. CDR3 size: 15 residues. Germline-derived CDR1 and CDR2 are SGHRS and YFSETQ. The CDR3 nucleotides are TGCGCCAGCAGCTTAAGCGCGGGAAGATACAATGAGCAGTTCTTC. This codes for CASSLSAGRYNEQFF.

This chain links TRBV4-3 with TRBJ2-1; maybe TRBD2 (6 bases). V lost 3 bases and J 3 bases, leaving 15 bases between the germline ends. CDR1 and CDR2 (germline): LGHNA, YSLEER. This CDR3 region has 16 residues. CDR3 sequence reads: CASSQGTPGLYNEQFF. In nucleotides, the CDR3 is TGCGCCAGCAGCCAGGGGACGCCGGGACTCTACAATGAGCAGTTCTTC.

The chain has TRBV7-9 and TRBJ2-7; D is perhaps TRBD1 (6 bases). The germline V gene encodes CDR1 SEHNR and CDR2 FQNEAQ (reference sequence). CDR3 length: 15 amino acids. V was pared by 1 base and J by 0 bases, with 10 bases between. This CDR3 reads CASSLVPGHSYEQYF. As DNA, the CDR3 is TGTGCCAGCAGCTTAGTTCCGGGACACTCCTACGAGCAGTACTTC.

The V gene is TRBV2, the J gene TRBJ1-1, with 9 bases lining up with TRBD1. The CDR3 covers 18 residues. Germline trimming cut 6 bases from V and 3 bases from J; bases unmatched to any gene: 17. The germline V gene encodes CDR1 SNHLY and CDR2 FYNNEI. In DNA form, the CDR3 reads TGTGCCAGCAGCAAGACGGGACAGGGAGGCTGGGGGGACACTGAAGCTTTCTTT. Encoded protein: CASSKTGQGGWGDTEAFF.

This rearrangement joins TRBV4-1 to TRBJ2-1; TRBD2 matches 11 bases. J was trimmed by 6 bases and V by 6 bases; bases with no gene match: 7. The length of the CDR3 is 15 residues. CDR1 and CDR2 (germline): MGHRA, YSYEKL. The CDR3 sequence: CASRLLAGGFNEQFF. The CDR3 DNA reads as TGCGCCAGCAGGCTTCTAGCGGGAGGATTCAATGAGCAGTTCTTC.

The CDR3 DNA is TGTGCCAGTAGTATTCCCACAAGGGGGGAAGCTTTCTTT. Its translation: CASSIPTRGEAFF. V is TRBV19 and J is TRBJ1-1; weak D call: TRBD1 (6 bases). CDR1 LNHDA and CDR2 SQIVND come from the germline V gene (reference sequence). This CDR3 is 13 amino acids long. The V and J ends lost 3 bases and 8 bases respectively, with 13 bases between them. Using reference TRBV19 and TRBJ1-1 for the parts outside the CDR3, the full variable domain is DGGITQSPKYLFRKEGQNVTLSCEQNLNHDAMYWYRQDPGQGLRLIYYSQIVNDFQKGDIAEGYSVSREKKESFPLTVTSAQKNPTAFYLCASSIPTRGEAFFGQGTRLTVV.

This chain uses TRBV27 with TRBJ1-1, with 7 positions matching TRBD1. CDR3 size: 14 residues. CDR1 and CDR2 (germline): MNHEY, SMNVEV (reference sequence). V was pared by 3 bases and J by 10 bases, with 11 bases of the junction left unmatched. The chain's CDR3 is CASSFSGQDRAAFF. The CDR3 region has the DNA TGTGCCAGCAGTTTTTCCGGACAAGACAGGGCAGCTTTCTTT.

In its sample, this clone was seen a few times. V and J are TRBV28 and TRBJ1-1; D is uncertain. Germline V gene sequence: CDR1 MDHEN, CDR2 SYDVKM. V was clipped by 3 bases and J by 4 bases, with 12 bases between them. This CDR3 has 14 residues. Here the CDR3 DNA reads TGTGCCAGCAGTTTTCCAATAGGGAGCACTGAAGCTTTCTTT. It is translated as CASSFPIGSTEAFF.

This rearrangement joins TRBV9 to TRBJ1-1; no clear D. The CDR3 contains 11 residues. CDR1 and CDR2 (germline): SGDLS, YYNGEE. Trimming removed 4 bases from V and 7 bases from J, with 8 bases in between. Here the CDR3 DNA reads TGTGCCAGCAGCCCTCGGGGTGAAGCTTTCTTT. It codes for CASSPRGEAFF.

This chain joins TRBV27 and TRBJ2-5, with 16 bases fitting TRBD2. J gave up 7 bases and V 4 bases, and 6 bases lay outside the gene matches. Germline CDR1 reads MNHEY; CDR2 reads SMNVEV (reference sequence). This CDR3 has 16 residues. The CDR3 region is CASSSGLAGGRGTQYF. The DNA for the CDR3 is TGTGCCAGCAGTTCGGGACTAGCGGGAGGGCGAGGGACCCAGTACTTC.

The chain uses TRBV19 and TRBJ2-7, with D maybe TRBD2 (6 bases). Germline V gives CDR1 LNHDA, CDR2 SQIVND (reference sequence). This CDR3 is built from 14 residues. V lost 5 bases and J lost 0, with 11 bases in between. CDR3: CASSQIGSSYEQYF. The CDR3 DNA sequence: TGTGCCAGTAGTCAAATCGGGAGCTCCTACGAGCAGTACTTC.

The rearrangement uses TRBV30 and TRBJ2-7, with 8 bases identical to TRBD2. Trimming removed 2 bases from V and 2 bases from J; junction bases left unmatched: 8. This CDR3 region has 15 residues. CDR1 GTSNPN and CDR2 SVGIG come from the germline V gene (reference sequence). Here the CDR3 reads CAWSTRGGLAYEQYF. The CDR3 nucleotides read TGTGCCTGGAGTACCCGGGGGGGACTAGCCTACGAGCAGTACTTC.

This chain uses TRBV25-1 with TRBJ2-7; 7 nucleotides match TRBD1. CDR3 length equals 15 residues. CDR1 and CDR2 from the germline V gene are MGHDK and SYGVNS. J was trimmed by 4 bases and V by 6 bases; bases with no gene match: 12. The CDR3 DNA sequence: TGTGCCAGCAGATACCCGGGACAGAGACTTTACGAGCAGTACTTC. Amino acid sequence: CASRYPGQRLYEQYF.

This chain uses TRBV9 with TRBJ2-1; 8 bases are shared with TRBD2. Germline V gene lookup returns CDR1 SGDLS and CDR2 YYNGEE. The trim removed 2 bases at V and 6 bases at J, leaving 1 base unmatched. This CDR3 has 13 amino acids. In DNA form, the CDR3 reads TGTGCCAGCAGCGTTACTAGCGGCAATGAGCAGTTCTTC. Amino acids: CASSVTSGNEQFF.

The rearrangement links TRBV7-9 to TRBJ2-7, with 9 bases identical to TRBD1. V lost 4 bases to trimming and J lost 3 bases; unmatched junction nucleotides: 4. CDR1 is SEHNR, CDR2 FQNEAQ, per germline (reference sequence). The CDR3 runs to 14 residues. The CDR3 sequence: CASSSRQGGYEQYF. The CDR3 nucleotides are TGTGCCAGCAGCTCCAGACAGGGGGGCTACGAGCAGTACTTC.

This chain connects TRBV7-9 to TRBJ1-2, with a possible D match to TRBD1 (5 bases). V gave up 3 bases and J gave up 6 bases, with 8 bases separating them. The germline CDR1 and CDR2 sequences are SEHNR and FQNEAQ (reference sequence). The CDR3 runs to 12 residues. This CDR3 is CASSLGGNGYTF. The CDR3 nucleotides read TGTGCCAGCAGCTTGGGGGGTAATGGCTACACCTTC.

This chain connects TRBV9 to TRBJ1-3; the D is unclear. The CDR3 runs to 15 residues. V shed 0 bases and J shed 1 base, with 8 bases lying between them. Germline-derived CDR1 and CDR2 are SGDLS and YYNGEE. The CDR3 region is CASSVGGGSGNTIYF. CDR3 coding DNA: TGTGCCAGCAGCGTAGGAGGTGGGTCTGGAAACACCATATATTTT.

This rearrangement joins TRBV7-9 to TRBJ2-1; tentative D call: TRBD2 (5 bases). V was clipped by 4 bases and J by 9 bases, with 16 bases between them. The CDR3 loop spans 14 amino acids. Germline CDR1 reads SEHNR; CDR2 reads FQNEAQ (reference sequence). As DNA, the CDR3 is TGTGCCAGCAGCTCCTGGGCGGGTCCCGCTGAGCAGTTCTTC. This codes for CASSSWAGPAEQFF.

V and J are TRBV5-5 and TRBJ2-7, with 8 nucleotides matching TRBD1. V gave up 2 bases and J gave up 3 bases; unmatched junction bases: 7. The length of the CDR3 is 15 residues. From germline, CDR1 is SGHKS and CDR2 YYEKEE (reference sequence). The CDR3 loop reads CASSFEWDRNYEQYF. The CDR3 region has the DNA TGTGCCAGCAGCTTTGAGTGGGACAGGAACTACGAGCAGTACTTC.

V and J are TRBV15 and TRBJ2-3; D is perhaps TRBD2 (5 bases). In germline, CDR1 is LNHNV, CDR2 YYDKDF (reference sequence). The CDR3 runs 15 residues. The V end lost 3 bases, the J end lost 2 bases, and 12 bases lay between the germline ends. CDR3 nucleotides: TGTGCCACCAGCAGTGGAGCGGTCAACACAGATACGCAGTATTTT. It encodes CATSSGAVNTDTQYF.

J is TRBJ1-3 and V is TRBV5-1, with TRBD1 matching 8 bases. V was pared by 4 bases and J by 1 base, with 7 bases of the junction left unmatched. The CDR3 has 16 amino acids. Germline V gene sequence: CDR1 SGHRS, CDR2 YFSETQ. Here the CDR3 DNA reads TGCGCCAGCAGCACCGGGACAGGAGGTTCTGGAAACACCATATATTTT. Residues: CASSTGTGGSGNTIYF.

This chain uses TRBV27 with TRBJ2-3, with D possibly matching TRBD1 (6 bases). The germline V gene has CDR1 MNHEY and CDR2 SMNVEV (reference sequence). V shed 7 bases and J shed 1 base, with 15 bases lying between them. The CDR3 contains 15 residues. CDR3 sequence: CASTPPPGGTDTQYF. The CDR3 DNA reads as TGTGCCAGCACCCCACCCCCAGGGGGCACAGATACGCAGTATTTT.

CDR3 sequence: CALVGNRGTGNTIYF. Here the CDR3 DNA reads TGTGCTCTCGTGGGAAACAGGGGAACTGGAAACACCATATATTTT. V and J are TRBV6-1 and TRBJ1-3, with 7 nucleotides matching TRBD1. CDR3 length: 15 residues. CDR1 is MNHNS and CDR2 is SASEGT in the germline V gene.

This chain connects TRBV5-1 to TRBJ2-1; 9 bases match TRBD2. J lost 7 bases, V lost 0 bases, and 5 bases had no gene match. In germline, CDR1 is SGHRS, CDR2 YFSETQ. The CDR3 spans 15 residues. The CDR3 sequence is CASSLGAGGKNEQFF. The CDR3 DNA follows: TGCGCCAGCAGCTTGGGGGCGGGAGGGAAGAATGAGCAGTTCTTC.

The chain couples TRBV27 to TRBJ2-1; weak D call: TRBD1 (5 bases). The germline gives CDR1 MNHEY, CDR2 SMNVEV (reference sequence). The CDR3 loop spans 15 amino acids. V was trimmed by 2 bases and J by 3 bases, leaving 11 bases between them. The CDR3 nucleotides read TGTGCCAGCAGTTTAGCAGGGTCCCTCTACAATGAGCAGTTCTTC. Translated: CASSLAGSLYNEQFF.

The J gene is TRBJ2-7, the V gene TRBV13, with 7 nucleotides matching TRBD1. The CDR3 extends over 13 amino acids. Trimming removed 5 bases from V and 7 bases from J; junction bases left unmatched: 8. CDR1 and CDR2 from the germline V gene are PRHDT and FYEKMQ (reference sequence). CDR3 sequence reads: CASSGSQGKEQYF. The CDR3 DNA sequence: TGTGCCAGCAGCGGATCACAGGGGAAAGAGCAGTACTTC.